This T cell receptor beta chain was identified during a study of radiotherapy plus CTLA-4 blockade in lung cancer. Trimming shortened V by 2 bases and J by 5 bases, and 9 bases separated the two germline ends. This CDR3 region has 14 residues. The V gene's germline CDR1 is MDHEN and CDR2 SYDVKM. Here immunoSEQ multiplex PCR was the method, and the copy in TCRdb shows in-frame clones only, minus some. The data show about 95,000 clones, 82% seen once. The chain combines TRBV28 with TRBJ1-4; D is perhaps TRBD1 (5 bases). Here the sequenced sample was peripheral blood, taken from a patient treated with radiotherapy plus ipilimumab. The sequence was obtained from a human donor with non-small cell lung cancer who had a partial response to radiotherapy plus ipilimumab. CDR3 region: CASSLRQRNEKLFF. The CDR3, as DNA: TGTGCCAGCAGTTTAAGACAGAGGAATGAAAAACTGTTTTTT.